This T cell receptor beta chain was documented in a study of blood T cell repertoires in COVID-19. Germline V lookup: CDR1 MGHRA, CDR2 YSYEKL. V lost 1 base and J lost 2, with 7 bases in between. This CDR3 region has 14 residues. Data came from immunoSEQ multiplex PCR; TCRdb stores just in-frame clones and leaves some out. Of roughly 230,000 clones listed, more than 65% are singletons. The chain links TRBV4-1 to TRBJ2-3, with D perhaps TRBD2 (6 bases). Sequences were obtained from peripheral blood. The source of this sequence is a man aged 45-65 years with active or convalescent COVID-19. CDR3 nucleotides: TGCGCCAGCAGCCAAGGGACTAACACAGATACGCAGTATTTT. Translation: CASSQGTNTDTQYF.